This section outlines one TCR beta chain sequence together with its context. V lost 4 bases, J lost 6 bases, and 9 bases stayed unmatched. The CDR3 is 15 amino acids. Germline V gene sequence: CDR1 LNHNV, CDR2 YYDKDF (reference sequence). This sample was taken from a study of CD8+CD57+ T cells in acquired aplastic anemia. The template for TCR beta VDJ and CDR3 sequence profiling was genomic DNA. TCRdb re-called the reads through MiXCR, storing one row per CDR3 protein. The profile shows under 150,000 distinct CDR3 sequences, less than 45% of them singletons. Source material: sorted CD4+, CD8+, or CD8+CD57+ T cells (not recorded which) from PBMCs. The chain recombines TRBV15 with TRBJ1-5; 7 positions agree with TRBD1. The sequence was collected from a human donor in good health, serving as a control. The CDR3 loop reads CATSIVRQGGQPQHF. Written as DNA, the CDR3 is TGTGCCACCAGCATTGTACGACAGGGAGGTCAGCCCCAGCATTTT.